The 21 T cell receptor beta chains given below trace back to one sample, sequenced in a study of T-cell reconstitution after alpha-beta-depleted transplantation in children. TCRbeta library construction was performed incorporating unique molecular identifiers. MiXCR, applied by TCRdb to the PCR reads, yields one record per CDR3 protein. The sample consists of around 100,000 distinct CDR3 sequences, over 9% of them appearing once. Source: PBMCs, taken before TCRalphabeta/CD19-depleted stem cell transplant. Receptors originate from a boy aged 2 to 10 with acute lymphoblastic leukemia, due to receive a stem cell transplant.

The chain uses TRBV28 and TRBJ2-5, with D possibly being TRBD1 (5 bases). This CDR3 has 15 amino acids. The germline V gene encodes CDR1 MDHEN and CDR2 SYDVKM. Trimming took off 5 bases at V and 2 bases at J, with 15 bases between the two ends. CDR3 bases: TGTGCCAGCAGTATCGGCAGGGTCAGACAAGAGACCCAGTACTTC. Its protein is CASSIGRVRQETQYF.

This clonotype was counted only a few times. V is TRBV5-4 and J is TRBJ2-2, with D unclear. CDR1 and CDR2 from the germline V gene are SGHNT and YYREEE (reference sequence). This CDR3 is built from 14 residues. Trimming shortened V by 2 bases and J by 7 bases, and 12 bases separated the two germline ends. The CDR3 sequence is CASSFPGRIGELFF. In nucleotides, the CDR3 is TGTGCCAGCAGCTTCCCCGGACGGATCGGGGAGCTGTTTTTT.

This clonotype was observed a handful of times. The rearrangement uses TRBV5-1 and TRBJ2-1; 10 nucleotides match TRBD2. In germline, CDR1 is SGHRS, CDR2 YFSETQ. After removal of 2 bases from V and 8 bases from J, the junction contained 10 bases not matched to a gene. CDR3 size: 16 residues. CDR3: CASSLSAGGPNDEQFF. DNA for the CDR3: TGCGCCAGCAGCTTATCAGCGGGAGGGCCGAATGATGAGCAGTTCTTC.

The table lists this clonotype with many counts. The V call is TRBV19, the J call TRBJ2-1, with 8 positions matching TRBD2. The ends lost 6 bases at V and 8 bases at J; junction bases unmatched: 15. The CDR3 covers 16 residues. Germline CDR1 reads LNHDA; CDR2 reads SQIVND (reference sequence). For the CDR3, the DNA is TGTGCCAGTAGCAAATCAAGTGCTAGCGGGCGGGATGAGCAGTTCTTC. Its translation: CASSKSSASGRDEQFF.

This clonotype was seen a handful of times. This sequence joins TRBV5-1 and TRBJ2-1; the D gene is possibly TRBD2 (7 bases). The CDR3 sequence is 14 residues long. Germline CDR1 is SGHRS and CDR2 is YFSETQ. Deletions cut 7 bases from V and 9 bases from J, with 20 bases between. The CDR3 DNA sequence: TGCGCCAGCGCATCCAGCGGGATAGGGGGTGAGCAGTTCTTC. Its translation is CASASSGIGGEQFF.

This rearrangement joins TRBV10-2 to TRBJ2-1; TRBD1 might be the D (6 bases). The V gene's germline CDR1 is WSHSY and CDR2 SAAADI. Trimming cost V 6 bases and J 0 bases, with 15 bases left between them. The CDR3 has 16 amino acids. CDR3 sequence (DNA): TGCGCCAGCAGATCGGGGCAGGGGACCTCCTACAATGAGCAGTTCTTC. Translation gives CASRSGQGTSYNEQFF.

This clonotype was counted between two and nine times. The chain recombines TRBV5-1 with TRBJ2-7; 10 bases match TRBD2. The CDR3 runs to 16 residues. The J segment lost 6 bases and the V segment lost 5 bases, leaving 14 bases of the junction unmatched. Germline CDR1 reads SGHRS; CDR2 reads YFSETQ. The CDR3 sequence is CASRAYTSGTHREQYF. The CDR3, as DNA: TGCGCCAGCAGAGCGTACACTAGCGGGACCCACCGCGAGCAGTACTTC. Full variable domain (missing parts from reference TRBV5-1 and TRBJ2-7): KAGVTQTPRYLIKTRGQQVTLSCSPISGHRSVSWYQQTPGQGLQFLFEYFSETQRNKGNFPGRFSGRQFSNSRSEMNVSTLELGDSALYLCASRAYTSGTHREQYFGPGTRLTVT.

CDR3 region: CASSPGSVGTDTQYF. For the CDR3, the DNA is TGTGCCAGCAGCCCTGGAAGTGTAGGGACAGATACGCAGTATTTT. The chain uses TRBV7-2 and TRBJ2-3; D not resolved. Germline values: CDR1 SGHTA, CDR2 FQGNSA. The germline V and J ends were trimmed by 5 bases and 3 bases, with 15 bases remaining between them. The CDR3 contains 15 residues.

This clonotype was recorded many times. The chain employs TRBV6-1 and TRBJ2-3; TRBD2 is a possible D gene (5 bases). In germline, CDR1 is MNHNS, CDR2 SASEGT. This CDR3 has 14 amino acids. V was shortened by 5 bases and J by 1 base, with 10 bases between the two germline ends. The CDR3 loop is CASSIVGGTDTQYF. The CDR3 DNA reads TGTGCCAGCAGTATCGTGGGAGGCACAGATACGCAGTATTTT.

A few counts support this clonotype. A junction boundary mismatches the germline segment, possibly from a read error. This chain uses TRBV18 with TRBJ1-5, with D possibly TRBD1 on 5 matching bases. CDR1 is KGHSH, CDR2 LQKENI, per germline. This CDR3 is 14 amino acids long. CDR3 sequence reads: CASSPQDSNQPQHF. The CDR3, as DNA: TGTGCCAGCTCTCCACAGGATAGCAATCAGCCCCAGCATTTT.

Many counts were recorded for this clonotype. This chain links TRBV7-2 with TRBJ2-1, with TRBD2 matching over 10 bases. The germline CDR1 and CDR2 sequences are SGHTA and FQGNSA. There are 15 residues in the CDR3. J lost 5 bases, V lost 2 bases, and 3 bases had no gene match. The CDR3 is CASSLRLAGNNEQFF. The CDR3 nucleotides are TGTGCCAGCAGCTTAAGACTAGCGGGCAACAATGAGCAGTTCTTC.

This clonotype was counted a few times. This sequence joins TRBV5-1 and TRBJ2-1; 12 positions match TRBD1. CDR1 SGHRS and CDR2 YFSETQ come from the germline V gene. V lost 4 bases, J lost 10 bases, and 6 bases stayed unmatched. The CDR3 is made up of 14 amino acids. CDR3 residues: CASSRGQGAGEQFF. The CDR3 DNA reads TGCGCCAGCAGCCGGGGACAGGGGGCAGGGGAGCAGTTCTTC.

This clonotype has a handful of counts. This chain connects TRBV7-8 to TRBJ2-1; 7 nucleotides match TRBD2. J gave up 5 bases and V 5 bases, and 9 bases lay outside the gene matches. This CDR3 has 15 residues. Germline values: CDR1 SGHVS, CDR2 FQNEAQ. CDR3 loop: CASSNRDYTNNEQFF. Written as DNA, the CDR3 is TGTGCCAGCAGCAACCGGGACTACACGAACAATGAGCAGTTCTTC.

At least ten counts were recorded for this clonotype. CDR3 region: CASSQDYRGARSNTEAFF. The CDR3 DNA is TGCGCCAGCAGCCAAGATTATAGGGGGGCGCGTTCTAACACTGAAGCTTTCTTT. The chain employs TRBV4-1 and TRBJ1-1; tentative D call: TRBD1 (6 bases). This CDR3 has 18 residues. The germline V gene has CDR1 MGHRA and CDR2 YSYEKL. V was pared by 0 bases and J by 2 bases, with 19 bases between.

The J gene is TRBJ2-3, the V gene TRBV11-1; TRBD2 matches at 11 bases. The CDR3 totals 18 residues. CDR1 SGHAT and CDR2 FQDESV come from the germline V gene (reference sequence). V lost 4 bases and J lost 6; bases outside the gene matches: 15. CDR3 in DNA: TGTGCCAGCAGCTCGACAACCCGGGCTAGCGGGAGGTGGGATACGCAGTATTTT. This translates into CASSSTTRASGRWDTQYF. The variable domain in full, with the rest retrieved from reference TRBV11-1 and TRBJ2-3, is EAEVAQSPRYKITEKSQAVAFWCDPISGHATLYWYRQILGQGPELLVQFQDESVVDDSQLPKDRFSAERLKGVDSTLKIQPAELGDSAMYLCASSSTTRASGRWDTQYFGPGTRLTVL.

V gene TRBV3-1 combines with J gene TRBJ1-2; D gene unclear. There are 14 residues in the CDR3. Trimming took 5 bases from V and 5 from J, leaving 15 bases between them. From germline, CDR1 is LGHDT and CDR2 YNNKEL (reference sequence). CDR3 protein: CASSKAGGPYGYTF. The CDR3 coding sequence is TGTGCCAGCAGCAAAGCTGGCGGACCGTATGGCTACACCTTC.

This chain joins TRBV6-1 and TRBJ2-1, with TRBD1 as a possible D gene (6 bases). V was trimmed by 8 bases and J by 1 base, leaving 15 bases between them. The length of the CDR3 is 15 residues. The germline CDR1 and CDR2 sequences are MNHNS and SASEGT. In nucleotides, the CDR3 is TGTGCCAGCCGGCCAGGGGCTCAGTCCTACAATGAGCAGTTCTTC. Amino acids: CASRPGAQSYNEQFF.

This clonotype was seen repeatedly, ten times or more. Here the CDR3 reads CSAVDGSQETQYF. CDR3 in DNA: TGCAGTGCCGTCGACGGATCCCAAGAGACCCAGTACTTC. V gene TRBV20-1 combines with J gene TRBJ2-5; no clear D gene. V was cut by 6 bases and J by 1 base, with 12 bases left in between. CDR1 is DFQATT, CDR2 SNEGSKA, per germline (reference sequence). This CDR3 spans 13 amino acids.

The genes are TRBV5-1 and TRBJ1-4; D perhaps matches TRBD1 (5 bases). V lost 4 bases to trimming and J lost 5 bases, with 12 bases between them. This CDR3 is built from 14 residues. Germline V lookup: CDR1 SGHRS, CDR2 YFSETQ. The DNA for the CDR3 is TGCGCCAGCAGCGACGGTGCAGGGAATGAAAAACTGTTTTTT. Residues: CASSDGAGNEKLFF.

V and J are TRBV28 and TRBJ1-1, with D maybe TRBD1 (5 bases). The V end lost 3 bases, the J end lost 2 bases, and 16 bases lay between the germline ends. The CDR3 is 16 amino acids. Germline CDR1 is MDHEN and CDR2 is SYDVKM. In DNA form, the CDR3 reads TGTGCCAGCAGTTTGGGGCCAGACGATTATAACACTGAAGCTTTCTTT. Translated: CASSLGPDDYNTEAFF.

The chain has TRBV7-2 and TRBJ2-3; no clear D. The CDR3 has 15 residues. From germline, CDR1 is SGHTA and CDR2 FQGNSA. Deletions cut 3 bases from V and 2 bases from J, with 12 bases between. The CDR3 DNA sequence: TGTGCCAGCAGCTTTATGCCCAGCCCCACAGATACGCAGTATTTT. Translating gives CASSFMPSPTDTQYF.